Shown below are 6 T cell receptor beta chains from a single sample sequenced in a study of Ad26.COV2.S vaccination and SARS-CoV-2 variants. Treatment here: roughly 19 received Ad26.COV2.S at low or high dose, single or two shots; several received placebo; per-sample allocation not given. Samples analyzed were those drawn on day 63 after the first vaccine or placebo injection. Only in-frame clones appear in the TCRdb table, and some are missing; sequencing was by immunoSEQ multiplex PCR. The sample lists 430,000 or so clones, roughly nine tenths occurring once. Material: peripheral blood, obtained in a trial of Ad26.COV2.S vaccine versus placebo. These receptors were collected from a person between 18 and 65 years old who received the Ad26.COV2.S COVID-19 vaccine or a placebo.

V is TRBV6-2 or TRBV6-3 and J is TRBJ2-5; D unresolved. The CDR3 contains 14 residues. V was clipped by 5 bases and J by 5 bases, with 15 bases between them. Per germline, CDR1 MNHEY and CDR2 SVGEGT. The CDR3 DNA sequence: TGTGCCAGCAGTAACCAGGAGACGAGGGAGACCCAGTACTTC. It codes for CASSNQETRETQYF.

The V gene is TRBV11-3, the J gene TRBJ1-4; no firm D call. This CDR3 spans 14 amino acids. V lost 3 bases and J lost 8, with 13 bases in between. Germline CDR1 and CDR2: SGHNT and YENEEA. DNA for the CDR3: TGTGCCAGCAGCTTTCCAGGTCCCGGAGAAAAACTGTTTTTT. Protein: CASSFPGPGEKLFF. The whole variable domain, filled in from reference TRBV11-3 and TRBJ1-4, reads EAGVVQSPRYKIIEKKQPVAFWCNPISGHNTLYWYLQNLGQGPELLIRYENEEAVDDSQLPKDRFSAERLKGVDSTLKIQPAELGDSAVYLCASSFPGPGEKLFFGSGTQLSVL.

The chain is built from TRBV18 and TRBJ1-1; D is unresolved. This CDR3 contains 14 residues. Germline V gives CDR1 KGHSH, CDR2 LQKENI. With 2 bases removed from V and 5 bases from J, the gap between germline ends came to 12 bases. The CDR3 DNA sequence: TGTGCCAGCTCACCAGAAGCTTTTGGAACTGAAGCTTTCTTT. It translates to CASSPEAFGTEAFF.

The chain couples TRBV7-3 to TRBJ2-5; no clear D gene. V gave up 4 bases and J gave up 5 bases, with 11 bases separating them. The CDR3 has 13 residues. Germline V gives CDR1 SGHTA, CDR2 FQGTGA. CDR3 coding DNA: TGTGCCAGCAGCTCCTTAGCTTTCGAGACCCAGTACTTC. Translation: CASSSLAFETQYF.

The genes are TRBV9 and TRBJ1-6, with D uncertain. Germline CDR1 is SGDLS and CDR2 is YYNGEE. The CDR3 consists of 17 residues. V was clipped by 0 bases and J by 6 bases, with 16 bases between them. The CDR3: CASSVGSGIVFNSPLHF. DNA of the CDR3: TGTGCCAGCAGCGTAGGCTCGGGGATCGTTTTTAATTCACCCCTCCACTTT.

V is TRBV30 and J is TRBJ2-3, with TRBD2 matching 9 bases. This CDR3 contains 13 residues. The junction had 2 bases not matched to a gene; V was cut back by 4 bases and J by 3 bases. Germline lookup yields CDR1 GTSNPN and CDR2 SVGIG (reference sequence). CDR3 protein: CAWTSGNTDTQYF. The CDR3 DNA reads as TGTGCCTGGACTAGCGGGAATACAGATACGCAGTATTTT.